This TCR beta chain is drawn from a study of T cells in Graves' hyperthyroidism and ophthalmopathy. Aged 18 to 65, the patients had hyperthyroidism that was newly diagnosed and had lasted under 2 months. After removal of 4 bases from V and 2 bases from J, the junction contained 12 bases not matched to a gene. The CDR3 totals 18 residues. Using RNA transcripts as the source, TCR beta CDR3 regions were amplified. TCR CDR3 regions were first amplified by RT-PCR with HTBI primers. TCRdb fed the multiplex PCR reads into MiXCR, producing one record per CDR3 protein. The table has about 280,000 distinct CDR3 sequences, 25% seen once. This clonotype came up many times.

The sample taken for sequencing was blood. The rearrangement links TRBV12-3 or TRBV12-4 to TRBJ2-7; 12 bases are shared with TRBD2. This TCR was sampled from a man aged 40-49 years with Graves' hyperthyroidism that later progressed to Graves' ophthalmopathy. Here the CDR3 DNA reads TGTGCCAGCAGTTGGACTAGCGGGACCGGCGGGGGGCCCTACGAGCAGTACTTC. It encodes CASSWTSGTGGGPYEQYF.